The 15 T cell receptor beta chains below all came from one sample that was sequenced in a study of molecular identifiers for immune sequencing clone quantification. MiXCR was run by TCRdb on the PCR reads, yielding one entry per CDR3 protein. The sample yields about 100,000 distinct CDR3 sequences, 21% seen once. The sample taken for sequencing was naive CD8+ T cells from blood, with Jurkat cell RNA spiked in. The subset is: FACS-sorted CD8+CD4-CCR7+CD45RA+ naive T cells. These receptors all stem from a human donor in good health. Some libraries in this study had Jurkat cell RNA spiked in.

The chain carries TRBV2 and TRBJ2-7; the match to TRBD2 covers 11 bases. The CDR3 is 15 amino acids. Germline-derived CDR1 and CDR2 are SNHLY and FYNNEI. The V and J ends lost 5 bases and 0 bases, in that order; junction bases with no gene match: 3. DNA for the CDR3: TGTGCCAGCAGTAGACTAGCGGGGAGCTCCTACGAGCAGTACTTC. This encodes CASSRLAGSSYEQYF.

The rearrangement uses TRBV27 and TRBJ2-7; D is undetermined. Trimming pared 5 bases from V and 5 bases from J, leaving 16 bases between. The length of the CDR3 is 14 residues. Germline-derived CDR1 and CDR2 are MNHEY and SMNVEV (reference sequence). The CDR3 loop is CASSIYWGSHEQYF. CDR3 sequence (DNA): TGTGCCAGCAGTATATATTGGGGAAGCCACGAGCAGTACTTC.

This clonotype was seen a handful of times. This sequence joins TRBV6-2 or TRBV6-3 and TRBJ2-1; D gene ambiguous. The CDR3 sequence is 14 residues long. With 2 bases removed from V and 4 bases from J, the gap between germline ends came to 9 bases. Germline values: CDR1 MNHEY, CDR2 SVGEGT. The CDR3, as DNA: TGTGCCAGCAGTTACGCCTGGGGATACAATGAGCAGTTCTTC. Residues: CASSYAWGYNEQFF.

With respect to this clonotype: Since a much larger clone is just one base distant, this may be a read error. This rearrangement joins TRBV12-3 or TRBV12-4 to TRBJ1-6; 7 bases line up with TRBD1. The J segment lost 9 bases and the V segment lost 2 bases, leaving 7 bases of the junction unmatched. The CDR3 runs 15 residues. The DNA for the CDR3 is TGTGCCAGCAGTTTATCCGACAGGGCGGCTTCACCCCTCCACTTT. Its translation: CASSLSDRAASPLHF.

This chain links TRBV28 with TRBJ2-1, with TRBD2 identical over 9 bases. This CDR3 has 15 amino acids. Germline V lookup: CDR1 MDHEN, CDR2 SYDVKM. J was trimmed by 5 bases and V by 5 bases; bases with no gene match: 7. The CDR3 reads CASSLRLAANNEQFF. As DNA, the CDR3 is TGTGCCAGCAGTCTGAGACTAGCGGCTAACAATGAGCAGTTCTTC.

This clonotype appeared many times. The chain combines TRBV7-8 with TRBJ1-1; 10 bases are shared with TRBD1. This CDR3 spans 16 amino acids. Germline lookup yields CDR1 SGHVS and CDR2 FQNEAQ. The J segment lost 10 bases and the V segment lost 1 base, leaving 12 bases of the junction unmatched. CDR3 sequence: CASSLVGLTGGSVAFF. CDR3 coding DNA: TGTGCCAGCAGCTTAGTTGGGTTGACAGGGGGCTCGGTAGCTTTCTTT.

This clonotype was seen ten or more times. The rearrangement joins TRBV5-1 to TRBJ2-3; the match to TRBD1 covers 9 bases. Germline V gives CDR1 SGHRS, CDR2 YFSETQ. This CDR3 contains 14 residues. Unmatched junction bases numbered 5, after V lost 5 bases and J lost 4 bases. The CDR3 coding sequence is TGCGCCAGCAGGGACGGGACAGGGTCAGATACGCAGTATTTT. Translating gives CASRDGTGSDTQYF.

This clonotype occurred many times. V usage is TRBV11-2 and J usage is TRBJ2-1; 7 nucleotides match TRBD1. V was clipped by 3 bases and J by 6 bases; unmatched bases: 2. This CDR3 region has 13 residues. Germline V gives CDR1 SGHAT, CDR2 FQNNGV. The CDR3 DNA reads TGTGCCAGCAGCTTGGGACAGACCAATGAGCAGTTCTTC. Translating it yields CASSLGQTNEQFF.

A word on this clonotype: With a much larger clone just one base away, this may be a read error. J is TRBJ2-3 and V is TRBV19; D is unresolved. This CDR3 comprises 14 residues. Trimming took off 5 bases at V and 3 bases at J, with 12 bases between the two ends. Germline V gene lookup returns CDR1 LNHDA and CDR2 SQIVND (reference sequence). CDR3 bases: TGTGCCAGTAGTCCCCATTGGGGTACAGATACGCAGTATTTT. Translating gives CASSPHWGTDTQYF.

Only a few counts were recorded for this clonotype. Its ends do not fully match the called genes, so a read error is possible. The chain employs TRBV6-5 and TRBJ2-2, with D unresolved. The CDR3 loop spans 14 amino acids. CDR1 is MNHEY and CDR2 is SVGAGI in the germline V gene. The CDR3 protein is CASGYSSLPGELFF. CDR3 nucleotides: TGTGCCAGCGGTTACTCGAGTCTTCCCGGGGAGCTGTTTTTT.

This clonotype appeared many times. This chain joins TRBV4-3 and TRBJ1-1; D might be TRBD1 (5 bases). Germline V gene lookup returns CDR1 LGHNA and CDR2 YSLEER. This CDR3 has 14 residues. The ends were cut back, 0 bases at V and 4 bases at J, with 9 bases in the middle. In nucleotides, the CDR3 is TGCGCCAGCAGCCAAGACAGGGTGACCACTGAAGCTTTCTTT. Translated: CASSQDRVTTEAFF.

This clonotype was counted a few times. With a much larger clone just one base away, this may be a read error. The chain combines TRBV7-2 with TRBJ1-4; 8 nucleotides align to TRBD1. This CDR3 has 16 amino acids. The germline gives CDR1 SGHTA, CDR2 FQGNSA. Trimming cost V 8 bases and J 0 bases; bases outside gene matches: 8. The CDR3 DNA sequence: TGTGCCAGCGGCCGACAGGGGATCGCAACTAATGAAAAACTGTTTTTT. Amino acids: CASGRQGIATNEKLFF.

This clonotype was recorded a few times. This CDR3 reads CASSKAGPTHSYNSPLHF. The CDR3 nucleotides read TGTGCCAGCAGCAAGGCAGGCCCAACTCACTCCTATAATTCACCCCTCCACTTT. The chain uses TRBV21-1 and TRBJ1-6. TRBV21-1 constitutes a pseudogene. This CDR3 is built from 18 residues.

In DNA form, the CDR3 reads TGTGCCAGCAGCCCATGGACTGGTGCTGACAATGAGCAGTTCTTC. Translation gives CASSPWTGADNEQFF. The chain links TRBV13 to TRBJ2-1; a weak D match, TRBD2 (5 bases). The germline V gene encodes CDR1 PRHDT and CDR2 FYEKMQ (reference sequence). The CDR3 runs to 15 residues. The ends were cut back, 5 bases at V and 5 bases at J, with 16 bases in the middle. Drawing the rest from reference TRBV13 and TRBJ2-1, the complete variable domain is AAGVIQSPRHLIKEKRETATLKCYPIPRHDTVYWYQQGPGQDPQFLISFYEKMQSDKGSIPDRFSAQQFSDYHSELNMSSLELGDSALYFCASSPWTGADNEQFFGPGTRLTVL.

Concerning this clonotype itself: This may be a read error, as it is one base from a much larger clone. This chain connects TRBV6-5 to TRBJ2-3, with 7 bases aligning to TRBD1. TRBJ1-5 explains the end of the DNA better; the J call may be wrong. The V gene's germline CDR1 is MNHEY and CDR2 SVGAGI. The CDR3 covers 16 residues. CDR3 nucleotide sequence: TGTGCCAGCAGTCTGCCTGGGGGTGAGGGGACAGATACGCAGCATTTT. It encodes CASSLPGGEGTDTQHF.